The T cell receptor beta chain under discussion was sequenced for a study of T cells in Graves' hyperthyroidism and ophthalmopathy. The TCR beta CDR3 regions underwent amplification using RNA transcripts as the source. HTBI primers drove first-round RT-PCR of the TCR CDR3. TCRdb called the multiplex PCR reads again in MiXCR, with one record for every CDR3 protein. The sample shows more than 500,000 distinct CDR3 sequences, 40% to 55% of them seen only once. Trimming stripped 3 bases from V and 1 base from J, with 9 bases between. CDR1 and CDR2 from the germline V gene are WSHSY and SAAADI. This CDR3 has 14 residues.

The receptor was derived from an adult woman with Graves' disease, either hyperthyroidism or ophthalmopathy (not recorded which). Sequencing input: peripheral blood or thyroid tissue (not recorded which). This chain joins TRBV10-2 and TRBJ1-1; tentative D call: TRBD1 (6 bases). The CDR3 DNA follows: TGCGCCAGCAGTGACAGGGGAGGGAACACTGAAGCTTTCTTT. Encoded protein: CASSDRGGNTEAFF.